The 27 T cell receptor beta chains presented below share a single source sample, sequenced in a study of blood T cell repertoires in COVID-19. The table came from immunoSEQ multiplex PCR; TCRdb's copy has only in-frame clones and leaves some out. The sample shows about 300,000 clones, just under 90% of them seen only once. Sequenced sample: PBMCs or T cells enriched from blood (not recorded which). The source is a woman aged 45-59 years who had been exposed to COVID-19.

The rearrangement joins TRBV24-1 to TRBJ1-1; D may be TRBD1 (6 bases). The CDR3 sequence is 13 residues long. CDR1 and CDR2 (germline): KGHDR, SFDVKD. Trimming shortened V by 3 bases and J by 8 bases, and 12 bases separated the two germline ends. This CDR3 reads CATSDNTGLEAFF. CDR3 DNA: TGTGCCACCAGTGATAATACAGGGTTGGAAGCTTTCTTT.

This clone was detected once. V and J are TRBV19 and TRBJ2-2; D perhaps matches TRBD2 (5 bases). V shed 7 bases and J shed 0 bases, with 15 bases lying between them. The CDR3 is made up of 16 amino acids. The germline V gene has CDR1 LNHDA and CDR2 SQIVND (reference sequence). In DNA, the CDR3 is TGTGCCAGTATCCCCCCCCGAGGGCCGAACACCGGGGAGCTGTTTTTT. Its protein product is CASIPPRGPNTGELFF.

This chain uses TRBV27 with TRBJ2-7; 11 bases fit TRBD1. CDR3 length: 17 residues. Germline loops: CDR1 MNHEY, CDR2 SMNVEV (reference sequence). J was trimmed by 7 bases and V by 5 bases; bases with no gene match: 16. The CDR3 nucleotides read TGTGCCAGCAGTCGTATACCCGGGACAGGGGGGACGGGGGAGCAGTACTTC. Protein sequence: CASSRIPGTGGTGEQYF.

The chain couples TRBV21-1 to TRBJ1-4; no check of the table's D call, TRBD1, against the DNA was made. TRBV21-1 is a listed pseudogene. This CDR3 is built from 14 residues. The CDR3 DNA follows: TGTGCCAGCAGCAAAGAGTCCGTCCAGGAAAAACTGTTTTTT. It codes for CASSKESVQEKLFF.

This clone showed up just once. The V and J genes are TRBV3-1 (or the pseudogene TRBV3-2) and TRBJ2-3; 7 nucleotides align to TRBD1. The CDR3 covers 15 residues. The V and J ends lost 4 bases and 1 base, in that order; junction bases with no gene match: 5. Germline assignment: CDR1 LGHDT and CDR2 YNNKEL (reference sequence). The CDR3, as DNA: TGTGCCAGCAGCCGGGACAGAGGAGGCACAGATACGCAGTATTTT. Translation: CASSRDRGGTDTQYF.

The chain couples TRBV14 to TRBJ2-5; the match to TRBD1 covers 7 bases. Germline V gene data show CDR1 as SGHDN and CDR2 as FVKESK. The CDR3 length is 15 residues. Trimming cost V 4 bases and J 4 bases; bases outside gene matches: 9. CDR3 DNA: TGTGCCAGCAGCCCTCGACCGGACAGGAGAGAGACCCAGTACTTC. This codes for CASSPRPDRRETQYF.

The rearrangement joins TRBV19 to TRBJ2-1; 7 bases line up with TRBD1. This CDR3 spans 15 amino acids. The germline V gene has CDR1 LNHDA and CDR2 SQIVND (reference sequence). Germline trimming cut 3 bases from V and 3 bases from J; bases unmatched to any gene: 5. CDR3: CASSIGQGVYNEQFF. The CDR3 nucleotides are TGTGCCAGTAGTATCGGGCAGGGGGTCTACAATGAGCAGTTCTTC.

The chain is built from TRBV7-9 and TRBJ1-1; 7 nucleotides line up with TRBD1. The CDR3 has 13 residues. Unmatched junction bases numbered 2, after V lost 6 bases and J lost 1 base. Germline CDR1 is SEHNR and CDR2 is FQNEAQ (reference sequence). CDR3 sequence: CASSRTGNTEAFF. As DNA, the CDR3 is TGTGCCAGCAGTAGGACAGGGAACACTGAAGCTTTCTTT.

The V call is TRBV15, the J call TRBJ2-1; 10 bases fit TRBD1. Germline trimming cut 0 bases from V and 1 base from J; bases unmatched to any gene: 3. The CDR3 spans 17 residues. CDR1 LNHNV and CDR2 YYDKDF come from the germline V gene (reference sequence). The DNA of the CDR3 is TGTGCCACCAGCAGAGAGCGGGGACAGGGGTCCTACAATGAGCAGTTCTTC. Translation gives CATSRERGQGSYNEQFF.

The rearrangement joins TRBV28 to TRBJ1-1, with no clear D. Trimming took 3 bases from V and 0 from J, leaving 5 bases between them. The length of the CDR3 is 13 residues. The germline V gene encodes CDR1 MDHEN and CDR2 SYDVKM. The CDR3 region is CASSFRMNTEAFF. The CDR3 DNA reads as TGTGCCAGCAGTTTCAGGATGAACACTGAAGCTTTCTTT.

This clone was counted a few times. This chain connects TRBV15 to TRBJ1-3, with a weak D call TRBD1 (6 bases). The V gene lost 2 bases and the J gene lost 1 base, with 9 bases spanning the gap. The CDR3 consists of 15 residues. CDR1 is LNHNV, CDR2 YYDKDF, per germline (reference sequence). CDR3 sequence (DNA): TGTGCCACCAGCAGAACCAGGGGTTCTGGAAACACCATATATTTT. Translated, it gives CATSRTRGSGNTIYF.

This chain connects TRBV7-6 to TRBJ2-1; 11 positions agree with TRBD2. Looked up from germline, CDR1 is SGHVS and CDR2 is FNYEAQ. With 6 bases clipped from V and 3 bases from J, the junction kept 4 bases outside the gene matches. The CDR3 loop spans 15 amino acids. The DNA of the CDR3 is TGTGCCAGCAGAGCACTAGCGGGGGTCTACAATGAGCAGTTCTTC. This sequence encodes CASRALAGVYNEQFF.

The chain has TRBV5-4 and TRBJ1-2, with D unresolved. The germline V gene encodes CDR1 SGHNT and CDR2 YYREEE (reference sequence). V lost 4 bases, J lost 8 bases, and 12 bases lay in between. CDR3 length equals 12 residues. CDR3 in amino acids: CASSLDLRGYTF. The CDR3 DNA reads TGTGCCAGCAGCCTAGACCTGAGGGGCTACACCTTC.

The chain carries TRBV30 and TRBJ1-1; no definite D call. Deletions cut 4 bases from V and 3 bases from J, with 15 bases between. CDR3 length: 14 residues. Germline CDR1 reads GTSNPN; CDR2 reads SVGIG (reference sequence). The CDR3 spells CAWNPGPGDTEAFF. The CDR3 bases are TGTGCCTGGAATCCGGGCCCCGGGGACACTGAAGCTTTCTTT.

This clone has a single count. The CDR3 loop is CASSQDLRSGYTF. Written as DNA, the CDR3 is TGCGCCAGCAGCCAAGATCTTAGGAGCGGCTACACCTTC. The chain has TRBV4-1 and TRBJ1-2, with no clear D. Per germline, CDR1 MGHRA and CDR2 YSYEKL. V was cut by 0 bases and J by 8 bases, with 10 bases left in between. CDR3 length: 13 residues.

The gene calls are TRBV4-1 and TRBJ2-2, with 7 bases fitting TRBD1. After removal of 2 bases from V and 2 bases from J, the junction contained 8 bases not matched to a gene. The CDR3 loop spans 17 amino acids. Looked up from germline, CDR1 is MGHRA and CDR2 is YSYEKL. CDR3 DNA sequence: TGCGCCAGCAGCCAAAGAAGGGGGCAAGTAAACACCGGGGAGCTGTTTTTT. Its translation is CASSQRRGQVNTGELFF.

The chain carries TRBV12-5 and TRBJ1-1; TRBD1 aligns across 8 bases. This CDR3 is 13 amino acids long. From germline, CDR1 is LGHNT and CDR2 FRNRAP. With V trimmed by 2 bases and J by 4 bases, 0 bases remained unmatched. Here the CDR3 DNA reads TGTGCTAGTGGTTTGACAGGGGGCACTGAAGCTTTCTTT. Its translation: CASGLTGGTEAFF.

The chain joins TRBV3-1 (or the pseudogene TRBV3-2) to TRBJ2-3, with D tentatively TRBD2 (5 bases). Germline CDR1 is LGHDT and CDR2 is YNNKEL (reference sequence). The CDR3 covers 19 residues. V lost 0 bases, J lost 0 bases, and 19 bases lay in between. CDR3 sequence (DNA): TGTGCCAGCAGCCAAGATGGGTTGGGAGCGAGAACTAGCACAGATACGCAGTATTTT. It translates to CASSQDGLGARTSTDTQYF.

The rearrangement joins TRBV28 to TRBJ1-1; maybe TRBD1 (6 bases). The CDR3 has 15 residues. Germline CDR1 and CDR2: MDHEN and SYDVKM. V was shortened by 4 bases and J by 10 bases, with 22 bases between the two germline ends. In DNA, the CDR3 is TGTGCCAGCAGTTCGATAAGGACAGAAACAAGGTCAGCTTTCTTT. Amino acid sequence: CASSSIRTETRSAFF.

This rearrangement joins TRBV19 to TRBJ2-7, with a weak D call TRBD1 (6 bases). CDR1 is LNHDA and CDR2 is SQIVND in the germline V gene (reference sequence). With 3 bases removed from V and 5 bases from J, the gap between germline ends came to 11 bases. The CDR3 is 13 amino acids. CDR3 residues: CASSIQGTHEQYF. CDR3 in DNA: TGTGCCAGTAGTATCCAGGGGACCCACGAGCAGTACTTC.

The rearrangement joins TRBV30 to TRBJ1-2, with 8 bases identical to TRBD1. The germline V gene has CDR1 GTSNPN and CDR2 SVGIG (reference sequence). CDR3 length: 15 residues. The ends lost 0 bases at V and 2 bases at J; junction bases unmatched: 5. CDR3 loop: CAWSVGQGRNYGYTF. The CDR3 region has the DNA TGTGCCTGGAGTGTAGGACAGGGCCGAAACTATGGCTACACCTTC.

The chain carries TRBV19 and TRBJ2-3; 8 bases are shared with TRBD2. In germline, CDR1 is LNHDA, CDR2 SQIVND (reference sequence). The V segment lost 7 bases and the J segment 4 bases; nucleotides outside the gene matches: 10. The length of the CDR3 is 15 residues. CDR3: CASTRGGRLADTQYF. The CDR3 nucleotides are TGTGCCAGTACCCGGGGGGGCCGATTGGCAGATACGCAGTATTTT.

The CDR3 reads CASRGSAGPMNTEAFF. The DNA of the CDR3 is TGCGCCAGCAGGGGGTCGGCAGGGCCTATGAACACTGAAGCTTTCTTT. The chain couples TRBV5-1 to TRBJ1-1; TRBD1 is a possible D gene (5 bases). The CDR3 has 16 amino acids. CDR1 is SGHRS, CDR2 YFSETQ, per germline. The V and J ends lost 5 bases and 0 bases respectively, with 17 bases between them.

In its sample, this clone was seen a few times. The V gene is TRBV27, the J gene TRBJ1-4, with 8 bases identical to TRBD1. The germline V gene encodes CDR1 MNHEY and CDR2 SMNVEV (reference sequence). CDR3 length equals 17 residues. After removal of 3 bases from V and 4 bases from J, the junction contained 10 bases not matched to a gene. CDR3 nucleotide sequence: TGTGCCAGCAGTTTGTCAAAGGGACAGGTTTATAATGAAAAACTGTTTTTT. Residues: CASSLSKGQVYNEKLFF.

This clone was picked up one time. V usage is TRBV5-6 and J usage is TRBJ1-2; tentative D call: TRBD1 (5 bases). V was clipped by 1 base and J by 8 bases, with 15 bases between them. CDR3 length equals 14 residues. Germline assignment: CDR1 SGHDT and CDR2 YYEEEE. The CDR3 nucleotides read TGTGCCAGCAGCTTGCCCCAGGGTATGAGCGGCTACACCTTC. Translating it yields CASSLPQGMSGYTF.

The chain links TRBV27 to TRBJ2-5; 8 nucleotides align to TRBD1. Germline V gene sequence: CDR1 MNHEY, CDR2 SMNVEV (reference sequence). V lost 2 bases and J lost 1; bases outside the gene matches: 3. This CDR3 has 15 residues. CDR3 coding DNA: TGTGCCAGCAGTTTACAGGGGGCGCCCCAAGAGACCCAGTACTTC. Translating gives CASSLQGAPQETQYF.

The chain has TRBV19 and TRBJ1-2; TRBD1 agrees at 7 bases. V was clipped by 3 bases and J by 5 bases; unmatched bases: 9. This CDR3 has 15 amino acids. The germline V gene encodes CDR1 LNHDA and CDR2 SQIVND (reference sequence). CDR3 DNA: TGTGCCAGTAGTATCCCGGGACAGCCGTCTTATGGCTACACCTTC. Translating it yields CASSIPGQPSYGYTF.